Listed below are T cell receptor beta chains from one sample, sequenced in a study of CD8+CD57+ T cells in acquired aplastic anemia. From the reads, TCRdb called clonotypes with MiXCR, one entry per CDR3 protein. The sample lists some 140,000 distinct CDR3 sequences; approximately 52% were seen once. Specimen: sorted CD4+, CD8+, or CD8+CD57+ T cells (not recorded which) from PBMCs. The receptors come from a human donor with aplastic anemia. CDR3s include the opening cysteine and the closing phenylalanine or tryptophan. D genes are given only for firm matches. Size is stated for part of the rows, as once, few or many counts, or as a class when the clone is expanded.

j_call: TRBJ1-2; d_call: -; clone_size: -; v_call: TRBV12-1; cdr3_aa: CASSSRDRDQGHGYTF; cdr3_nt: TGTGCCAGCAGCAGCCGGGACAGGGATCAGGGGCATGGCTACACCTTC
j_call: TRBJ1-1; d_call: -; clone_size: many; v_call: TRBV19; cdr3_aa: CASSSTEAFF; cdr3_nt: TGTGCCAGTAGTAGTACAGAAGCTTTCTTT
j_call: TRBJ1-5; d_call: -; clone_size: -; v_call: TRBV24-1; cdr3_aa: CATSATPLRGAYSNQPQHF; cdr3_nt: TGTGCCACCAGTGCCACCCCATTGCGTGGGGCCTATAGCAATCAGCCCCAGCATTTT
j_call: TRBJ1-5; d_call: -; clone_size: -; v_call: TRBV2; cdr3_aa: CASRRVNQPQHF; cdr3_nt: TGTGCCAGCAGACGGGTCAATCAGCCCCAGCATTTT
j_call: TRBJ2-1; d_call: -; clone_size: -; v_call: TRBV10-1; cdr3_aa: CASRGAGNGF; cdr3_nt: TGCGCCAGCCGAGGGGCGGGCAATGGTTTC
j_call: TRBJ2-3; d_call: TRBD2; clone_size: few; v_call: TRBV13; cdr3_aa: CASSYSVRGGADTQYF; cdr3_nt: TGTGCCAGCAGTTACTCGGTGCGGGGGGGCGCAGATACGCAGTATTTT
j_call: TRBJ1-2; d_call: -; clone_size: -; v_call: TRBV19; cdr3_aa: CASSPTRERGYTF; cdr3_nt: TGTGCCAGTAGCCCAACCAGGGAGCGTGGCTACACCTTC
j_call: TRBJ1-6; d_call: TRBD1; clone_size: -; v_call: TRBV12-3/TRBV12-4; cdr3_aa: CASSSPGTGNSPLHF; cdr3_nt: TGTGCCAGCAGTTCGCCCGGGACAGGCAATTCACCCCTCCACTTT
j_call: TRBJ2-3; d_call: TRBD2; clone_size: -; v_call: TRBV10-3; cdr3_aa: CAISRASGRAGSTDTQYF; cdr3_nt: TGTGCCATCAGCCGGGCTAGCGGGAGGGCCGGGAGTACAGATACGCAGTATTTT
j_call: TRBJ1-5; d_call: -; clone_size: -; v_call: TRBV11-2; cdr3_aa: CASSLDPGQNQPQHF; cdr3_nt: TGTGCCAGCAGCTTAGATCCGGGACAAAATCAGCCCCAGCATTTT
j_call: TRBJ2-7; d_call: -; clone_size: -; v_call: TRBV7-2; cdr3_aa: CASSLKAYEQYF; cdr3_nt: TGTGCCAGCAGCTTGAAAGCTTACGAGCAGTACTTC
j_call: TRBJ2-3; d_call: TRBD2; clone_size: many; v_call: TRBV7-6; cdr3_aa: CASSLDPSGGSDTQYF; cdr3_nt: TGTGCCAGCAGCTTAGACCCTAGCGGGGGATCAGATACGCAGTATTTT
j_call: TRBJ2-5; d_call: TRBD1; clone_size: many; v_call: TRBV7-6; cdr3_aa: CASSPGTERVGETQYF; cdr3_nt: TGTGCCAGCAGTCCCGGGACAGAGCGAGTGGGAGAGACCCAGTACTTC
j_call: TRBJ2-5; d_call: TRBD1; clone_size: many; v_call: TRBV29-1; cdr3_aa: CSAWTGPETQYF; cdr3_nt: TGCAGCGCCTGGACAGGCCCAGAGACCCAGTACTTC
j_call: TRBJ1-2; d_call: -; clone_size: -; v_call: TRBV24-1; cdr3_aa: CATSDPSQGYLYGYTF; cdr3_nt: TGTGCCACCAGTGACCCATCCCAGGGGTATCTCTATGGCTACACCTTC
j_call: TRBJ2-2; d_call: -; clone_size: many; v_call: TRBV15; cdr3_aa: CATSRIQGTGELFF; cdr3_nt: TGTGCCACCAGCAGAATCCAGGGCACCGGGGAGCTGTTTTTT
j_call: TRBJ2-7; d_call: -; clone_size: -; v_call: TRBV2; cdr3_aa: CASRSWGPHEQYF; cdr3_nt: TGTGCCAGCAGATCATGGGGACCCCACGAGCAGTACTTC
j_call: TRBJ2-2; d_call: -; clone_size: once; v_call: TRBV6-1; cdr3_aa: CAISEADGDTGDLFF; cdr3_nt: TGTGCCATCAGTGAAGCTGACGGGGACACCGGGGACCTGTTTTTT
j_call: TRBJ2-7; d_call: -; clone_size: once; v_call: TRBV7-2; cdr3_aa: CASSPQRQFEQYF; cdr3_nt: TGTGCCAGCAGCCCGCAACGACAGTTCGAGCAGTACTTC
j_call: TRBJ2-6; d_call: TRBD2; clone_size: many; v_call: TRBV7-8; cdr3_aa: CASSPQGAGGAGANVLTF; cdr3_nt: TGTGCCAGCAGCCCCCAAGGAGCGGGGGGGGCTGGGGCCAACGTCCTGACTTTC
j_call: TRBJ2-7; d_call: TRBD2; clone_size: -; v_call: TRBV20-1; cdr3_aa: CSASKRGLNYEQYF; cdr3_nt: TGCAGTGCTAGTAAGCGGGGGTTAAACTACGAGCAGTACTTC
j_call: TRBJ2-2; d_call: -; clone_size: -; v_call: TRBV19; cdr3_aa: CASIPHGGRDPLRGVPGELFF; cdr3_nt: TGTGCCAGTATTCCCCACGGGGGGCGCGATCCGTTGAGGGGCGTACCCGGGGAGCTGTTTTTT
j_call: TRBJ2-7; d_call: TRBD2; clone_size: many; v_call: TRBV2; cdr3_aa: CASRTSGGYPYEQYF; cdr3_nt: TGTGCCAGCAGGACTAGCGGGGGATACCCCTACGAGCAGTACTTC
j_call: TRBJ1-3; d_call: -; clone_size: many; v_call: TRBV20-1; cdr3_aa: CSARDGGISSLGNTIYF; cdr3_nt: TGCAGTGCTAGAGATGGGGGAATTAGTTCTCTTGGAAACACCATATATTTT
j_call: TRBJ1-2; d_call: -; clone_size: -; v_call: TRBV19; cdr3_aa: CASIGETGYYGYTF; cdr3_nt: TGTGCCAGTATAGGGGAAACAGGATACTATGGCTACACCTTC
j_call: TRBJ2-7; d_call: -; clone_size: many; v_call: TRBV4-1; cdr3_aa: CASSQGSLAYEQYF; cdr3_nt: TGCGCCAGCAGCCAAGGGTCACTAGCCTACGAGCAGTACTTC
j_call: TRBJ2-7; d_call: -; clone_size: many; v_call: TRBV11-1; cdr3_aa: CASSQTTSSGDPYEQYF; cdr3_nt: TGTGCCAGCAGCCAAACCACTTCGTCAGGGGATCCCTACGAGCAGTACTTC
j_call: TRBJ2-7; d_call: TRBD2; clone_size: many; v_call: TRBV20-1; cdr3_aa: CSARDLAGGPLEQYF; cdr3_nt: TGCAGTGCTAGAGATCTTGCGGGGGGGCCATTAGAGCAGTACTTC
j_call: TRBJ2-3; d_call: TRBD1; clone_size: once; v_call: TRBV11-1; cdr3_aa: CASRTTGGAERDTQYF; cdr3_nt: TGTGCCAGCAGAACCACAGGGGGCGCAGAGAGAGATACGCAGTATTTT
j_call: TRBJ2-7; d_call: TRBD2; clone_size: many; v_call: TRBV7-6; cdr3_aa: CASSLSPGGGYEQYF; cdr3_nt: TGTGCCAGCAGCTTAAGTCCGGGCGGGGGCTACGAGCAGTACTTC
j_call: TRBJ2-3; d_call: TRBD2; clone_size: -; v_call: TRBV9; cdr3_aa: CASSATSGDTDTQYF; cdr3_nt: TGTGCCAGCAGCGCTACTAGCGGGGACACAGATACGCAGTATTTT
j_call: TRBJ1-3; d_call: TRBD1; clone_size: many; v_call: TRBV10-1; cdr3_aa: CASSEHRGTGDTIYF; cdr3_nt: TGCGCCAGCAGTGAGCACAGGGGGACTGGAGACACCATATATTTT
j_call: TRBJ1-1; d_call: TRBD1; clone_size: few; v_call: TRBV2; cdr3_aa: CASSFGQGYEAFF; cdr3_nt: TGTGCCAGCAGCTTCGGACAGGGTTATGAAGCTTTCTTT
j_call: TRBJ1-1; d_call: -; clone_size: -; v_call: TRBV29-1; cdr3_aa: CSVVDRGPISPAFF; cdr3_nt: TGCAGCGTTGTCGATCGGGGGCCCATAAGCCCGGCTTTCTTT
j_call: TRBJ2-7; d_call: TRBD1; clone_size: -; v_call: TRBV7-9; cdr3_aa: CASSPSRTGWSLSYEQYF; cdr3_nt: TGTGCCAGCAGCCCCTCTAGGACAGGGTGGTCGCTCTCCTACGAGCAGTACTTC
j_call: TRBJ2-1; d_call: TRBD2; clone_size: few; v_call: TRBV6-1; cdr3_aa: CASSHQRGVYNEQFF; cdr3_nt: TGTGCCAGCAGCCACCAGCGGGGGGTATACAATGAGCAGTTCTTC
j_call: TRBJ1-2; d_call: -; clone_size: -; v_call: TRBV10-3; cdr3_aa: CAIRGTNYGYTF; cdr3_nt: TGTGCCATCAGAGGGACCAACTATGGCTACACCTTC
j_call: TRBJ2-7; d_call: TRBD1; clone_size: many; v_call: TRBV6-1; cdr3_aa: CASTPDRVSSYEQYF; cdr3_nt: TGTGCCAGCACCCCTGACAGGGTCAGCTCCTACGAGCAGTACTTC
j_call: TRBJ1-2; d_call: TRBD1; clone_size: -; v_call: TRBV19; cdr3_aa: CTSSPDRGQGYTF; cdr3_nt: TGTACCAGTAGCCCTGACAGGGGGCAGGGCTACACCTTC
j_call: TRBJ2-1; d_call: -; clone_size: -; v_call: TRBV4-2; cdr3_aa: CASSQVYQGGTNNEQFF; cdr3_nt: TGTGCCAGCAGCCAAGTTTATCAAGGGGGTACCAACAATGAGCAGTTCTTC
j_call: TRBJ2-7; d_call: TRBD1; clone_size: many; v_call: TRBV5-6; cdr3_aa: CASSPAGQALEQYF; cdr3_nt: TGTGCCAGCAGCCCGGCGGGACAGGCCCTCGAGCAGTACTTC
j_call: TRBJ2-5; d_call: TRBD2; clone_size: -; v_call: TRBV7-7; cdr3_aa: CASSGRGGRSEETQYF; cdr3_nt: TGTGCTAGCAGCGGGCGGGGGGGCCGTTCTGAGGAGACCCAGTACTTC
j_call: TRBJ2-3; d_call: -; clone_size: -; v_call: TRBV20-1; cdr3_aa: CSARDVLGGNTQYF; cdr3_nt: TGCAGTGCCCGGGACGTCCTTGGAGGGAATACGCAGTATTTT
j_call: TRBJ1-1; d_call: -; clone_size: -; v_call: TRBV20-1; cdr3_aa: CSESGAGNTEAFF; cdr3_nt: TGCAGTGAATCGGGTGCGGGGAACACTGAAGCTTTCTTT
j_call: TRBJ1-2; d_call: -; clone_size: few; v_call: TRBV20-1; cdr3_aa: CSAREEDYGYTF; cdr3_nt: TGCAGTGCTAGAGAGGAGGACTATGGCTACACCTTC
j_call: TRBJ2-7; d_call: -; clone_size: -; v_call: TRBV15; cdr3_aa: CATSRVDAGYEQYF; cdr3_nt: TGTGCCACCAGCAGAGTTGACGCAGGATACGAGCAGTACTTC
j_call: TRBJ2-2; d_call: -; clone_size: few; v_call: TRBV19; cdr3_aa: CASSIGGGELFF; cdr3_nt: TGTGCCAGTAGTATCGGAGGCGGGGAGCTGTTTTTT
j_call: TRBJ1-2; d_call: -; clone_size: -; v_call: TRBV7-2; cdr3_aa: CASSPRGLGYTF; cdr3_nt: TGTGCCAGCAGCCCGAGGGGGTTAGGCTACACCTTC
j_call: TRBJ1-3; d_call: -; clone_size: few; v_call: TRBV2; cdr3_aa: CASGSGNTIYF; cdr3_nt: TGTGCCAGCGGCTCTGGAAACACCATATATTTT